The T cell receptor beta chain described here comes from a study of shared clonotypes between healthy human individuals. This table comes from immunoSEQ multiplex PCR, and its TCRdb copy is limited to in-frame clones, with some not included. The sample has approximately 440,000 clones, around 77% seen once. The CDR3 is 14 amino acids. Trimming cost V 6 bases and J 4 bases; bases outside gene matches: 11. Germline CDR1 is SQVTM and CDR2 is ANQGSEA. Sequencing used PBMCs. The clonotype originates from a woman between 40 and 50 years old in good health. Some clones in this sample may be carry-over from other donors' samples. The V and J genes are TRBV29-1 and TRBJ1-2; 7 bases are shared with TRBD1. The CDR3 sequence: CSVGERGLTYGYTF. In DNA form, the CDR3 reads TGCAGCGTAGGCGAGAGGGGGCTGACCTATGGCTACACCTTC.